The T cell receptor beta chain described here comes from a study of blood T cells in healthy people across ages. Healthy Caucasian individuals from Russia aged about 6 to 100 served as donors. The V segment lost 7 bases and the J segment 4 bases; nucleotides outside the gene matches: 11. CDR3 length equals 15 residues. The germline V gene encodes CDR1 MNHNY and CDR2 SVGAGI (reference sequence). Next came a second PCR, run for about 7 to 12 cycles, which used a sample-barcoded 5' primer along with a J-beta primer mix. Carrying 12 random nucleotides, a template-switch adaptor labeled each individual cDNA molecule. TCRdb reanalysed the 5' RACE reads using MiXCR and keeps one entry per CDR3 protein. The sample shows over 1,300,000 distinct CDR3 sequences, around 59% of them seen only once. A remark on this clonotype: What it recognizes is unknown.

Findings of the study overall: Strongly correlated with naive T cell percentage was TCR beta diversity.

The source material was blood. V gene TRBV6-6 combines with J gene TRBJ2-7; 9 bases align to TRBD1. The receptor was derived from a young man in good health. CDR3 bases: TGTGCCAGCACCGACCCCCGGACAGGGGATTACGAGCAGTACTTC. Its protein is CASTDPRTGDYEQYF.